These T cell receptor beta chains were read from a single sample in a study of blood T cells in healthy people across ages. TCRdb processed the 5' RACE reads anew with MiXCR; each CDR3 protein has one entry. This sample has about 1.4 million distinct CDR3 sequences; roughly 59% occur once, and the top ten carry under 8.5%. Input material: blood. The receptors shown here come from a man aged 18 to 29 in good health. CDR3s include the opening cysteine and the closing phenylalanine or tryptophan. Fields, in order: V gene, J gene, D gene, clone size, CDR3 protein, CDR3 DNA. The D gene is left open where the match is weak. Some rows mark clone size as missing; the rest say once, few, many or name a class of expanded clone.

v_gene: TRBV7-9; j_gene: TRBJ2-3; d_gene: .; abundance: few; CDR3aa: CASSLTAPYRTNTDTQYF; CDR3nt: TGTGCCAGCAGCTTAACTGCCCCCTACAGGACGAACACAGATACGCAGTATTTT
v_gene: TRBV7-2; j_gene: TRBJ1-6; d_gene: .; abundance: few; CDR3aa: CASSLRGNSYNSPLHF; CDR3nt: TGTGCCAGCAGCTTAAGGGGTAACTCCTATAATTCACCCCTCCACTTT
v_gene: TRBV27; j_gene: TRBJ1-5; d_gene: TRBD1; abundance: .; CDR3aa: CASSFLLLGTVNQPQHF; CDR3nt: TGTGCCAGCAGTTTCCTACTTCTGGGGACAGTCAATCAGCCCCAGCATTTT
v_gene: TRBV27; j_gene: TRBJ2-7; d_gene: TRBD1; abundance: few; CDR3aa: CASSSYRGYYEQYF; CDR3nt: TGTGCCAGCAGTTCCTACAGGGGTTACTACGAGCAGTACTTC
v_gene: TRBV30; j_gene: TRBJ2-7; d_gene: .; abundance: .; CDR3aa: CAWSAGEYEQYF; CDR3nt: TGTGCCTGGAGTGCAGGGGAGTACGAGCAGTACTTC
v_gene: TRBV7-2; j_gene: TRBJ1-5; d_gene: .; abundance: .; CDR3aa: CASSLWDNNQPQHF; CDR3nt: TGTGCCAGCAGCTTATGGGACAACAATCAGCCCCAGCATTTT
v_gene: TRBV7-2; j_gene: TRBJ2-3; d_gene: .; abundance: .; CDR3aa: CASSLEWRATDTQYF; CDR3nt: TGTGCCAGCAGCTTAGAGTGGCGGGCCACAGATACGCAGTATTTT
v_gene: TRBV6-5; j_gene: TRBJ2-7; d_gene: .; abundance: once; CDR3aa: CASSSEGRKNYEQYF; CDR3nt: TGTGCCAGCAGTTCTGAAGGACGGAAAAATTACGAGCAGTACTTC
v_gene: TRBV5-1; j_gene: TRBJ2-3; d_gene: .; abundance: .; CDR3aa: CASSSTALSTDTQYF; CDR3nt: TGCGCCAGCAGCTCGACAGCCCTAAGCACAGATACGCAGTATTTT
v_gene: TRBV3-1; j_gene: TRBJ1-5; d_gene: .; abundance: .; CDR3aa: CASSLYRDQPQHF; CDR3nt: TGTGCCAGCAGTCTGTATAGGGATCAGCCCCAGCATTTT
v_gene: TRBV7-6; j_gene: TRBJ2-2; d_gene: .; abundance: .; CDR3aa: CASSLNVGRTGELFF; CDR3nt: TGTGCCAGCAGCTTGAATGTGGGGCGCACCGGGGAGCTGTTTTTT
v_gene: TRBV6-5; j_gene: TRBJ1-2; d_gene: .; abundance: few; CDR3aa: CASSSPTGRAGNTF; CDR3nt: TGTGCCAGCAGTTCGCCGACAGGCCGGGCCGGTAACACCTTC
v_gene: TRBV12-5; j_gene: TRBJ2-3; d_gene: TRBD2; abundance: .; CDR3aa: CASGLTHSSGGTDTQYF; CDR3nt: TGTGCTAGTGGTTTGACCCACTCTAGCGGGGGTACAGATACGCAGTATTTT
v_gene: TRBV15; j_gene: TRBJ1-2; d_gene: TRBD1; abundance: .; CDR3aa: CATSREIGGGYGYTF; CDR3nt: TGTGCCACCAGCAGAGAAATAGGGGGCGGCTATGGCTACACCTTC
v_gene: TRBV20-1; j_gene: TRBJ2-5; d_gene: TRBD2; abundance: .; CDR3aa: CSAIPGLAAQETQYF; CDR3nt: TGCAGTGCTATTCCGGGACTAGCGGCCCAAGAGACCCAGTACTTC
v_gene: TRBV12-3/TRBV12-4; j_gene: TRBJ2-5; d_gene: .; abundance: once; CDR3aa: CASRDGDFGETQYF; CDR3nt: TGTGCCAGCAGAGACGGGGACTTTGGGGAGACCCAGTACTTC
v_gene: TRBV13; j_gene: TRBJ1-2; d_gene: TRBD1; abundance: .; CDR3aa: CASSQQGTDYGYTF; CDR3nt: TGTGCCAGCAGCCAACAGGGGACGGACTATGGCTACACCTTC
v_gene: TRBV4-1; j_gene: TRBJ2-3; d_gene: .; abundance: .; CDR3aa: CASSRLAGEISTDTQYF; CDR3nt: TGCGCCAGCAGTCGGCTAGCCGGGGAGATTAGCACAGATACGCAGTATTTT
v_gene: TRBV4-3; j_gene: TRBJ1-2; d_gene: TRBD1; abundance: .; CDR3aa: CASSQAPGQGDYGYTF; CDR3nt: TGCGCCAGCAGCCAAGCGCCGGGACAGGGGGACTATGGCTACACCTTC
v_gene: TRBV6-1; j_gene: TRBJ2-2; d_gene: TRBD2; abundance: .; CDR3aa: CASIIRGASSGNTGELFF; CDR3nt: TGTGCCAGCATAATACGGGGTGCGTCTAGCGGGAACACCGGGGAGCTGTTTTTT
v_gene: TRBV7-6; j_gene: TRBJ2-4; d_gene: .; abundance: .; CDR3aa: CASSLSGTSDIQYF; CDR3nt: TGTGCCAGCAGCTTATCCGGGACTTCGGACATTCAGTACTTC
v_gene: TRBV11-1; j_gene: TRBJ2-1; d_gene: TRBD1; abundance: .; CDR3aa: CASSPPRDRAFNEQFF; CDR3nt: TGTGCCAGCAGCCCTCCCCGGGACAGAGCCTTCAATGAGCAGTTCTTC
v_gene: TRBV27; j_gene: TRBJ1-2; d_gene: TRBD1; abundance: .; CDR3aa: CASSPGEGGEGYTF; CDR3nt: TGTGCCAGCAGTCCCGGGGAAGGGGGCGAGGGCTACACCTTC
v_gene: TRBV12-3/TRBV12-4; j_gene: TRBJ1-6; d_gene: TRBD1; abundance: few; CDR3aa: CASSWGQGASPLHF; CDR3nt: TGTGCCAGCAGTTGGGGACAGGGAGCTTCACCCCTCCACTTT
v_gene: TRBV4-1; j_gene: TRBJ2-7; d_gene: .; abundance: .; CDR3aa: CASSQDRRLEQYF; CDR3nt: TGCGCCAGCAGCCAAGATCGTAGATTAGAGCAGTACTTC
v_gene: TRBV25-1; j_gene: TRBJ1-1; d_gene: .; abundance: .; CDR3aa: CASSPARDGEKAAFF; CDR3nt: TGTGCCAGCAGTCCCGCCCGGGACGGTGAAAAGGCCGCTTTCTTT
v_gene: TRBV12-3/TRBV12-4; j_gene: TRBJ2-7; d_gene: .; abundance: few; CDR3aa: CASSPDLAESYEQYF; CDR3nt: TGTGCCAGCAGCCCCGACTTGGCGGAGTCCTACGAGCAGTACTTC